Included here is one T cell receptor (beta chain) sequence, with context. Its cognate antigen is unknown. The data belong to a study of T cell responses to AZD1222 COVID-19 vaccine. Study-wide results and limits: Only five or six individuals given AZD1222 were seropositive at baseline. Regions 160-218 and 743-854 dominated among vaccine-associated CD4 TCRs spanning spike.

CDR3 length: 13 residues. Germline-derived CDR1 and CDR2 are SGDLS and YYNGEE. The V end lost 4 bases, the J end lost 6 bases, and 13 bases lay between the germline ends. The table came from immunoSEQ multiplex PCR; TCRdb's copy has only in-frame clones and leaves some out. Of about 84,000 clones in the sample, 85% to 95% are singletons; the top ten hold roughly 11%. The chain joins TRBV9 to TRBJ1-1; D possibly corresponds to TRBD1 (6 bases). The clonotype comes from an adult who received the AZD1222 COVID-19 vaccine. The starting material was peripheral blood, obtained 28 days after the second AZD1222 dose. The CDR3 loop is CASSPTGMAEAFF. The DNA of the CDR3 is TGTGCCAGCAGCCCAACAGGGATGGCTGAAGCTTTCTTT.